This TCR beta chain is from a study of post-analysis software for immune sequencing data (dated by TCRdb to between 2014 and 2017). At the level of the whole study: The recorded disease courses included relapsing-remitting, secondary progressive and progressive-relapsing multiple sclerosis, and some patients had no subtype annotation. The multiple sclerosis patient repertoires were compared with approximately 11 previously published healthy control repertoires from donors aged 6 to 25 years. A subset of samples was prepared in parallel using single-end sample barcoding, then pooled and co-amplified after Illumina adapter ligation. Results the study describes overall, beyond this receptor: Strong co-clustering of samples prepared in the same batch was shown by direct clustering with F measure, prompting a batch-effect correction. The control group was slightly older than the multiple sclerosis patient group. Normalized Chao1 diversity was significantly lower in multiple sclerosis patients than controls, suggesting substantial peripheral T-cell clonal expansion.

TCR beta repertoires were profiled from peripheral blood of 13 young patients with multiple sclerosis to demonstrate the VDJtools post-analysis software. The multiple sclerosis patients were children and adolescents between roughly 6 and 16 years of age. To note about this clonotype: Its cognate antigen has yet to be identified. Mismatch with germline at one junction end may stem from a read error.

Preparation of the library involved PCR. Sequencing used an Illumina HiSeq 2500. To reduce PCR and sequencing biases, unique molecular identifiers were incorporated into the TCR beta cDNA libraries. Approximately 500,000 cDNA molecules were obtained per 1 to 10 million input T cells, so each molecule approximated one T cell. The same protocol used for the earlier healthy control dataset was applied to prepare and sequence the patient libraries. Samples belonging to the same batch were prepared together, multiplexed and sequenced on a shared HiSeq lane. The authors' pipeline ran thus. Raw barcoded reads were processed with MIGEC, discarding single-read molecular identifier groups before consensus assembly and CDR3 extraction. VDJtools was used for post-analysis of the clonotype tables, with diversity normalized by down-sampling every dataset to the smallest sample size. To correct batch-related cross-sample contamination, repertoire overlap clustering matched CDR3 amino acid sequences but not nucleotide sequences. Using fastp at Q25 and MiXCR, TCRdb reprocessed the public reads and kept productive beta chains. A single entry per CDR3 protein holds the most common genes and DNA from its merged rows. V and J calls and clone size were set by TCRdb, not the authors. The sample contains more than 500,000 distinct CDR3 sequences, roughly 34% of them found a single time. The ten largest clones represent around 5.9% of the sample.

The material sequenced was blood. The clonotype originates from a girl aged 2-17 years with multiple sclerosis.

In nucleotides, the sequence is TGTGCCAGCAGCTTGGGGGGTCGGGGACTAGCCCAAGGGACCCAGTACTTC. The encoded protein is CASSLGGRGLAQGTQYF. Here the chain combines TRBV7-8 and TRBJ2-5, and 9 junctional nucleotides match TRBD2. The CDR3 numbers 17 residues from cysteine through phenylalanine. Only the CDR3 portion is preserved as DNA: 51 bases, with reading frame beginning at the first base. Taken from the germline V gene, the CDR1 and CDR2 loops are SGHVS and FQNEAQ.